This T cell receptor (beta chain) appears in the sequencing data of a study of blood T cells in healthy people across ages. Per germline, CDR1 SGHTA and CDR2 FQGNSA. This CDR3 region has 16 residues. V lost 4 bases and J 2 bases, leaving 15 bases between the germline ends. Study-wide findings and caveats: Total diversity from one million sequenced T cells was likely underestimated.

Primed by a sample-barcoded 5' primer and a J-beta primer mix, a second PCR proceeded for about 6 to 11 cycles. All cDNA molecules were each tagged by a template-switch adaptor with 12 random nucleotides. TCRdb passed the 5' RACE reads through MiXCR, listing each CDR3 protein once. This repertoire shows 1.5 million or so distinct CDR3 sequences, around two fifths found once; its top ten account for 6.5% to 10%. Turning to this clonotype: As yet, its antigen is unknown.

The specimen was blood. The sequence was collected from a woman younger than 35 in good health. The chain joins TRBV7-2 to TRBJ2-1, with D possibly being TRBD2 (6 bases). The CDR3, as DNA: TGTGCCAGCAGCTCCCGGCGGGACTTTACCTACAATGAGCAGTTCTTC. Its protein is CASSSRRDFTYNEQFF.